The entry below describes one T cell receptor (beta chain). This sample stems from a study of blood T cell repertoires in COVID-19. The wider study: Samples taken during acute and convalescent COVID-19 were collected in the United States, Italy and Spain.

Only in-frame clones appear in the TCRdb table, and some are missing; sequencing was by immunoSEQ multiplex PCR. The sample carries 350,000 or so clones, about 92% recorded once. During active infection, Seattle patients enrolled and were then monitored through disease. Germline CDR1 and CDR2: MNHEY and SMNVEV (reference sequence). V was clipped by 1 base and J by 4 bases, with 12 bases between them. This CDR3 contains 15 residues. Sample: peripheral blood. The TCR originated in a woman aged 60-75 years with COVID-19, enrolled during active disease. This rearrangement joins TRBV27 to TRBJ2-3, with D perhaps matching TRBD2 (6 bases). DNA of the CDR3: TGTGCCAGCAGTTTATTGACTAGTAACCCAGATACGCAGTATTTT. Protein: CASSLLTSNPDTQYF.